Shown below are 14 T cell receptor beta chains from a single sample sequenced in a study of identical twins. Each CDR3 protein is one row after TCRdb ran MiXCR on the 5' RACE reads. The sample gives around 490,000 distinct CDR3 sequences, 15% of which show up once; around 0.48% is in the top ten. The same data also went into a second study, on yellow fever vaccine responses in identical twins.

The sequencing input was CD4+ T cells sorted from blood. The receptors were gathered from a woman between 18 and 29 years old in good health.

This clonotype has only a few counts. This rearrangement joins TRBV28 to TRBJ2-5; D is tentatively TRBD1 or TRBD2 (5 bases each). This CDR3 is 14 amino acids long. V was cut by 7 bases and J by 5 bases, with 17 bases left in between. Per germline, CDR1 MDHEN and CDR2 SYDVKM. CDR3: CASNVRGSGETQYF. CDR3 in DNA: TGTGCCAGCAATGTTCGGGGCTCTGGTGAGACCCAGTACTTC.

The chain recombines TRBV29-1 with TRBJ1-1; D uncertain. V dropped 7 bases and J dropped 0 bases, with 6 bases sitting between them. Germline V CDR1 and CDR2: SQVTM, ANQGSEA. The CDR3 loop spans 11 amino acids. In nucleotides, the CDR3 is TGCAGCGCCTCACTGAACACTGAAGCTTTCTTT. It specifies CSASLNTEAFF.

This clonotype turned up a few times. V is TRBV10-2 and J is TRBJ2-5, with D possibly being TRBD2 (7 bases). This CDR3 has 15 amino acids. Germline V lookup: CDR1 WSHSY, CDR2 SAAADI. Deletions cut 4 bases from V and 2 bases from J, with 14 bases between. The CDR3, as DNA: TGCGCCAGCAGTGGCCCGGGGGGCACTCAAGAGACCCAGTACTTC. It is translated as CASSGPGGTQETQYF.

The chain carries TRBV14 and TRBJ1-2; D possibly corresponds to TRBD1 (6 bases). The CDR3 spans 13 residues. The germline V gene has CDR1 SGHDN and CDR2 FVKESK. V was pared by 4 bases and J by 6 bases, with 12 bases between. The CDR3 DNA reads TGTGCCAGCAGCCGAGACAGGAAGGATGGCTACACCTTC. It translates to CASSRDRKDGYTF.

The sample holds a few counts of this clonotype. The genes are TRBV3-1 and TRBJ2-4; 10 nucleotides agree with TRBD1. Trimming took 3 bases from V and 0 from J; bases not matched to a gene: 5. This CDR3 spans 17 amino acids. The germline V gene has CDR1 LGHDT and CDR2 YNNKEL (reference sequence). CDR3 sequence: CASSQSRQGAAKNIQYF. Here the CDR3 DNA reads TGTGCCAGCAGCCAGTCAAGACAGGGGGCAGCCAAAAACATTCAGTACTTC. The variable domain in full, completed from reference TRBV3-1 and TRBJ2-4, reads DTAVSQTPKYLVTQMGNDKSIKCEQNLGHDTMYWYKQDSKKFLKIMFSYNNKELIINETVPNRFSPKSPDKAHLNLHINSLELGDSAVYFCASSQSRQGAAKNIQYFGAGTRLSVL.

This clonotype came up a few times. In nucleotides, the CDR3 is TGTGCCAGCAGTTTGGCTAGCAGAGGCGCTGAGCAGTTCTTC. Translated, it gives CASSLASRGAEQFF. The genes are TRBV12-3 or TRBV12-4 and TRBJ2-1, with D possibly being TRBD2 (5 bases). V was cut by 3 bases and J by 9 bases, with 15 bases left in between. The CDR3 totals 14 residues.

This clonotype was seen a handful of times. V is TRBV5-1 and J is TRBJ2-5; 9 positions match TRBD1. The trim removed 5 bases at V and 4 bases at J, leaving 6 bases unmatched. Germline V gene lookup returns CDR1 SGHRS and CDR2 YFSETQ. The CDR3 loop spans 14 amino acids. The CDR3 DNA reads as TGCGCCAGCAGTTACGGACAGGGGAGAGAGACCCAGTACTTC. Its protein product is CASSYGQGRETQYF. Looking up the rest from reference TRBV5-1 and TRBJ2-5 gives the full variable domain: KAGVTQTPRYLIKTRGQQVTLSCSPISGHRSVSWYQQTPGQGLQFLFEYFSETQRNKGNFPGRFSGRQFSNSRSEMNVSTLELGDSALYLCASSYGQGRETQYFGPGTRLLVL.

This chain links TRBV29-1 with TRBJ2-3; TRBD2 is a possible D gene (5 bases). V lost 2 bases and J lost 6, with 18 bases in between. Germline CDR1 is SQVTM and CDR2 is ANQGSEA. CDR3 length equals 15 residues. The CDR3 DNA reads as TGCAGCGTTGAAAGGGTCTTCGCGGGCTTGGATACGCAGTATTTT. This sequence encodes CSVERVFAGLDTQYF.

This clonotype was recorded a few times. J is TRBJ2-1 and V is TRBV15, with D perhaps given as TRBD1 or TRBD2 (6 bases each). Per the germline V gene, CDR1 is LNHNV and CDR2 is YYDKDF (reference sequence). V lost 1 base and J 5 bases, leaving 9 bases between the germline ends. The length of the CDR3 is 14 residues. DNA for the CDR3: TGTGCCACCAGCAGAGGGGGGGCTGACAATGAGCAGTTCTTC. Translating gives CATSRGGADNEQFF.

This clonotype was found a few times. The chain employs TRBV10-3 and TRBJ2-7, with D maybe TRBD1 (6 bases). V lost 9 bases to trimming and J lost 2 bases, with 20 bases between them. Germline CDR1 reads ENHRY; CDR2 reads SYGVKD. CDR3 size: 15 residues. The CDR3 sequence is CAILLGPGHPYEQYV. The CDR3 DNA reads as TGTGCCATACTCCTTGGTCCGGGACACCCCTACGAGCAGTACGTC.

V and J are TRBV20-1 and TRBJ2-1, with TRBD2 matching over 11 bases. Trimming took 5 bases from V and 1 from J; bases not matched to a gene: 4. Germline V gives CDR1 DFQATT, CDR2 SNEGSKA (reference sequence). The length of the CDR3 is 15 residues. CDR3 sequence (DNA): TGCAGTGCTCGTAGCGGGGGGGCTTCCTACAATGAGCAGTTCTTC. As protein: CSARSGGASYNEQFF.

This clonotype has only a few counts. The CDR3 nucleotides are TGCAGTGCTAGCCCCCTGATCCAAGAGACCCAGTACTTC. Translating it yields CSASPLIQETQYF. This sequence joins TRBV20-1 and TRBJ2-5; no firm D call. The CDR3 spans 13 residues. The germline gives CDR1 DFQATT, CDR2 SNEGSKA (reference sequence). The V gene lost 3 bases and the J gene lost 1 base, with 9 bases spanning the gap.

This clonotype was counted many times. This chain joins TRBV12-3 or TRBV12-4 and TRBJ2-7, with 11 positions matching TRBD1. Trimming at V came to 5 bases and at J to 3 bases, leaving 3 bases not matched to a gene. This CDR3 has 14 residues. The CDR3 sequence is CASSPGQGDYEQYF. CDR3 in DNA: TGTGCCAGCAGTCCGGGACAGGGGGACTACGAGCAGTACTTC.

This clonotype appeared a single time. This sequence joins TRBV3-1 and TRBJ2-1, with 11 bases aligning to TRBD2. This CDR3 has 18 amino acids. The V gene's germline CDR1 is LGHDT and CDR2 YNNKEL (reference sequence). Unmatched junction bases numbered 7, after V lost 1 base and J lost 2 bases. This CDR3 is CASSQAGNSGGAYNEQFF. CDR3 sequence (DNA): TGTGCCAGCAGCCAAGCAGGGAATAGCGGGGGGGCCTACAATGAGCAGTTCTTC.